This TCR beta chain was captured by sequencing in a study of blood T cell repertoires in COVID-19 (dated by TCRdb to about 2020). General notes on the study: Samples covering the acute and convalescent phases of COVID-19 were provided by collaborators in the United States, Italy and Spain. The samples were drawn from the first 160 participants of the ongoing ImmuneRACE study and from 1,254 subjects provided by 6 global collaborators. The material from the prospective study consisted of cDNA or gDNA derived from T cells, B-cell-depleted T cells, or PBMCs. Where available, HLA class I and class II types were taken from metadata supplied by the sample provider and were not determined by assay-based typing. The repertoires were released in a freely available public database meant as a resource for research on the immune response to SARS-CoV-2. The sample metadata nearly always contained a de-identified subject ID, COVID-19 status, age in years and sex. Deeply sampled blood TCRbeta repertoires from subjects exposed to, actively infected with, or recovered from COVID-19 were included in the dataset.

Broader findings and caveats from the paper: The amount of clinical and demographic metadata varied by source and participant and was provided uncurated.

TCRbeta CDR3 regions were amplified from genomic DNA by means of the immunoSEQ Assay, a bias-controlled multiplex PCR. Under the source paper's analysis protocol: Within the assay, amplification of reference gene primers was used to estimate how many nucleated cells each sample contained. Sequence reads were collapsed and filtered to measure the absolute abundance of every unique TCRbeta CDR3 rearrangement. Productive Simpson clonality was computed per sample as the square root of Simpson's diversity index over productive rearrangements. TCRdb took this table from immuneACCESS and kept in-frame rearrangements with V and J called. Such tables lack part of the clones; where checked against another copy, unresolved V genes explain under half of the gap, and the rest is unexplained. V and J calls and clone size are as listed in that table; D and trimming were resolved from the DNA. The sample table holds around 220,000 clones, of which roughly 80% were seen once. Together, the top ten hold 4% to 5.5% of the sample.

Whole blood was collected in K2EDTA tubes by collaborating institutions according to the institutions' own protocols. For TCRbeta analysis, collaborators shipped samples in one of three forms: frozen whole blood, isolated PBMCs, or DNA extracted from either of those sample types. On this clone itself: Its antigen is not yet known. Base qualities are missing; no much larger clone stands one base away.

This sequence was found in a human donor in a cohort sampled during active COVID-19. Sequenced sample: peripheral blood.

CDR3 region: CASRIQGKSNYGYTF. The sequenced DNA: TGTGCCAGCCGTATACAGGGGAAATCAAACTATGGCTACACCTTC. The chain is made from TRBV2 and TRBJ1-2; TRBD1 fits 7 bases in the junction. The germline V gene gives CDR1 as SNHLY and CDR2 as FYNNEI. Trimming accounts for 8 bases at V and 2 bases at J, while the number of junction bases matched to no gene is 11. The CDR3, from cysteine to phenylalanine, totals 15 residues. Of all the DNA, just the CDR3 is kept, 45 bases in frame from base 1.